Presented here are 30 T cell receptor beta chains from one specimen sequenced in a study of T cell changes during pregnancy in multiple sclerosis. Data came from immunoSEQ multiplex PCR; TCRdb stores just in-frame clones and leaves some out. The sample contains about 36,000 clones, around nine tenths of which appear only once. The specimen was CD4+ T cells from peripheral blood mononuclear cells, collected in the first trimester of pregnancy. The receptors derive from a female donor with multiple sclerosis, enrolled in a pregnancy study.

V and J are TRBV28 and TRBJ1-1; no clear D gene. Deletions cut 3 bases from V and 0 bases from J, with 8 bases between. Germline CDR1 is MDHEN and CDR2 is SYDVKM. CDR3 length: 14 residues. CDR3 loop: CASSFRRMNTEAFF. The CDR3 DNA sequence: TGTGCCAGCAGTTTCAGGAGGATGAACACTGAAGCTTTCTTT.

The V call is TRBV30, the J call TRBJ1-1, with 9 bases fitting TRBD1. The CDR3 runs 14 residues. The V gene's germline CDR1 is GTSNPN and CDR2 SVGIG (reference sequence). J was trimmed by 4 bases and V by 5 bases; bases with no gene match: 8. For the CDR3, the DNA is TGTGCCTGGCGCCCGGACAGGGGTTTCACTGAAGCTTTCTTT. Protein sequence: CAWRPDRGFTEAFF.

The chain uses TRBV6-1 and TRBJ1-2; D may be TRBD1 (6 bases). This CDR3 has 16 amino acids. CDR1 is MNHNS and CDR2 is SASEGT in the germline V gene. V was trimmed by 1 base and J by 6 bases, leaving 18 bases between them. CDR3 region: CASSEGPGWGGHGYTF. CDR3 DNA: TGTGCCAGCAGTGAAGGTCCTGGGTGGGGGGGGCATGGCTACACCTTC.

V is TRBV6-1 and J is TRBJ1-5; D not certain. CDR3 size: 17 residues. V was shortened by 4 bases and J by 0 bases, with 16 bases between the two germline ends. CDR1 MNHNS and CDR2 SASEGT come from the germline V gene. The CDR3 DNA reads TGTGCCAGCAGTGGGGCGAATTCCTTTGATAGCAATCAGCCCCAGCATTTT. Amino acid sequence: CASSGANSFDSNQPQHF.

This chain uses TRBV5-6 with TRBJ1-3; D is unresolved. Germline V CDR1 and CDR2: SGHDT, YYEEEE. The CDR3 has 13 residues. The V and J ends lost 4 bases and 6 bases respectively, with 11 bases between them. The CDR3 protein is CASSPAAVNTIYF. The DNA for the CDR3 is TGTGCCAGCAGCCCCGCGGCGGTAAACACCATATATTTT.

The chain is built from TRBV5-4 and TRBJ1-4; 7 positions agree with TRBD1. The J segment lost 5 bases and the V segment lost 0 bases, leaving 7 bases of the junction unmatched. Germline CDR1 is SGHNT and CDR2 is YYREEE (reference sequence). This CDR3 spans 16 amino acids. The CDR3 DNA is TGTGCCAGCAGCTTGGGACCGGGACAGCCAAATGAAAAACTGTTTTTT. Translating gives CASSLGPGQPNEKLFF.

The V and J genes are TRBV6-1 and TRBJ1-1, with TRBD1 identical over 9 bases. Germline V lookup: CDR1 MNHNS, CDR2 SASEGT. The length of the CDR3 is 14 residues. V shed 6 bases and J 4 bases; nucleotides not matched to a gene: 6. CDR3 coding DNA: TGTGCCAGCAGGGGGACAGGGCGGACCACTGAAGCTTTCTTT. Its translation: CASRGTGRTTEAFF.

V and J are TRBV30 and TRBJ1-2; D gene ambiguous. CDR3 length: 12 residues. CDR1 and CDR2 from the germline V gene are GTSNPN and SVGIG (reference sequence). The V end lost 3 bases, the J end lost 8 bases, and 13 bases lay between the germline ends. The CDR3: CAWRGGRGGYTF. The CDR3 DNA follows: TGTGCCTGGAGGGGAGGACGTGGCGGCTACACCTTC.

The chain's CDR3 is CASSLDLGLAGAEQFF. The DNA for the CDR3 is TGCGCCAGCAGCTTGGACCTCGGACTAGCGGGAGCTGAGCAGTTCTTC. The J gene is TRBJ2-1, the V gene TRBV5-1, with TRBD2 matching over 13 bases. The CDR3 loop spans 16 amino acids. CDR1 is SGHRS, CDR2 YFSETQ, per germline. After removal of 0 bases from V and 9 bases from J, the junction contained 6 bases not matched to a gene.

V is TRBV29-1 and J is TRBJ1-2, with D hard to call. This CDR3 is built from 12 residues. CDR1 and CDR2 (germline): SQVTM, ANQGSEA. V lost 2 bases and J 4 bases, leaving 8 bases between the germline ends. The CDR3 DNA follows: TGCAGCGTTGAACGGGAGGGCTATGGCTACACCTTC. Protein: CSVEREGYGYTF. The full variable domain, its missing parts supplied by reference TRBV29-1 and TRBJ1-2, is SAVISQKPSRDICQRGTSLTIQCQVDSQVTMMFWYRQQPGQSLTLIATANQGSEATYESGFVIDKFPISRPNLTFSTLTVSNMSPEDSSIYLCSVEREGYGYTFGSGTRLTVV.

The V call is TRBV19, the J call TRBJ1-4, with D tentatively TRBD1 (6 bases). Trimming took off 5 bases at V and 5 bases at J, with 18 bases between the two ends. The germline gives CDR1 LNHDA, CDR2 SQIVND (reference sequence). The CDR3 totals 16 residues. CDR3 nucleotide sequence: TGTGCCAGTAGTCGGAGATGGGCAGGGGAAAATGAAAAACTGTTTTTT. Protein product: CASSRRWAGENEKLFF. The complete variable domain, with remaining parts taken from reference TRBV19 and TRBJ1-4, reads DGGITQSPKYLFRKEGQNVTLSCEQNLNHDAMYWYRQDPGQGLRLIYYSQIVNDFQKGDIAEGYSVSREKKESFPLTVTSAQKNPTAFYLCASSRRWAGENEKLFFGSGTQLSVL.

CDR3 loop: CASSLQGSSYEQYF. The CDR3 bases are TGTGCCAGCAGCCTACAGGGTTCCTCCTACGAGCAGTACTTC. This sequence joins TRBV5-6 and TRBJ2-7; possible D gene TRBD1, 6 bases. Trimming pared 4 bases from V and 0 bases from J, leaving 11 bases between. This CDR3 contains 14 residues. Looked up from germline, CDR1 is SGHDT and CDR2 is YYEEEE.

This rearrangement joins TRBV18 to TRBJ2-7; D might be TRBD2 (7 bases). The CDR3 has 16 residues. Per the germline V gene, CDR1 is KGHSH and CDR2 is LQKENI. V lost 6 bases to trimming and J lost 1 base, with 19 bases between them. The CDR3 spells CASSLAQGGESYEQYF. For the CDR3, the DNA is TGTGCCAGCTCCCTCGCGCAAGGGGGGGAGTCCTACGAGCAGTACTTC. Filled out from reference TRBV18 and TRBJ2-7, the complete variable domain reads NAGVMQNPRHLVRRRGQEARLRCSPMKGHSHVYWYRQLPEEGLKFMVYLQKENIIDESGMPKERFSAEFPKEGPSILRIQQVVRGDSAAYFCASSLAQGGESYEQYFGPGTRLTVT.

J is TRBJ2-5 and V is TRBV2; D perhaps matches TRBD1 (6 bases). Deletions cut 3 bases from V and 3 bases from J, with 11 bases between. Germline CDR1 and CDR2: SNHLY and FYNNEI. This CDR3 contains 14 residues. The CDR3 loop reads CASSDFRTEETQYF. The CDR3 coding sequence is TGTGCCAGCAGTGATTTCAGGACAGAAGAGACCCAGTACTTC.

The rearrangement uses TRBV6-5 and TRBJ1-1, with D possibly matching TRBD1 (5 bases). CDR1 and CDR2 (germline): MNHEY, SVGAGI. Trimming removed 6 bases from V and 0 bases from J, with 14 bases in between. The CDR3 runs 15 residues. CDR3 amino acids: CASSATDRLNTEAFF. In DNA, the CDR3 is TGTGCCAGCAGCGCGACCGACAGATTGAACACTGAAGCTTTCTTT.

The chain employs TRBV14 and TRBJ1-2, with D maybe TRBD1 (6 bases). The V gene's germline CDR1 is SGHDN and CDR2 FVKESK. This CDR3 region has 14 residues. The V end lost 0 bases, the J end lost 8 bases, and 13 bases lay between the germline ends. CDR3 protein: CASSQDNRAGGYTF. The DNA of the CDR3 is TGTGCCAGCAGCCAAGACAACAGGGCGGGCGGCTACACCTTC.

This chain uses TRBV29-1 with TRBJ2-1, with D possibly TRBD1 on 6 matching bases. CDR1 is SQVTM and CDR2 is ANQGSEA in the germline V gene. This CDR3 is 14 amino acids long. Trimming left V 4 bases short and J 2 bases short, with 12 bases between. Here the CDR3 reads CSVGGRGAYNEQFF. The CDR3 region has the DNA TGCAGCGTTGGGGGGCGTGGGGCCTACAATGAGCAGTTCTTC.

The V and J genes are TRBV19 and TRBJ2-7; 10 bases fit TRBD2. Per germline, CDR1 LNHDA and CDR2 SQIVND (reference sequence). The CDR3 is made up of 16 amino acids. Trimming took 3 bases from V and 4 from J; bases not matched to a gene: 9. CDR3 bases: TGTGCCAGTAGTATTGACTCTAGCGGGGGACTTTACGAGCAGTACTTC. Its translation is CASSIDSSGGLYEQYF.

The V call is TRBV7-2, the J call TRBJ2-2, with TRBD2 as a possible D gene (6 bases). V lost 2 bases, J lost 6 bases, and 10 bases lay in between. Germline V gives CDR1 SGHTA, CDR2 FQGNSA. The CDR3 length is 14 residues. DNA for the CDR3: TGTGCCAGCAGCTTATCTCCGGGGGCCGGGGAGCTGTTTTTT. It codes for CASSLSPGAGELFF.

The rearrangement uses TRBV28 and TRBJ1-2; no clear D. V dropped 1 base and J dropped 14 bases, with 17 bases sitting between them. The CDR3 runs to 13 residues. From germline, CDR1 is MDHEN and CDR2 SYDVKM. The CDR3 sequence is CASSLSSRPTRTF. For the CDR3, the DNA is TGTGCCAGCAGTTTATCCTCCCGGCCCACGAGGACCTTC.

This sequence joins TRBV6-5 and TRBJ2-3; 8 nucleotides agree with TRBD2. The germline gives CDR1 MNHEY, CDR2 SVGAGI. This CDR3 region has 15 residues. Germline trimming cut 6 bases from V and 0 bases from J; bases unmatched to any gene: 5. In DNA form, the CDR3 reads TGTGCCAGCAGGCGGGGGGCTGTCAGCACAGATACGCAGTATTTT. As protein: CASRRGAVSTDTQYF.

This clone was detected only a few times. The J gene is TRBJ2-1, the V gene TRBV21-1; TRBD1 is the table's D call, not checked against the DNA. TRBV21-1 is annotated as a pseudogene. The CDR3 is 16 amino acids. As DNA, the CDR3 is TGTGCCAGCAGCAGGCATACAGCAGACTCCTACAATGAGCAGTTCTTC. Its translation: CASSRHTADSYNEQFF.

The CDR3 coding sequence is TGTGCCAGCAGTTACGCGGGACAGATCAACACCGGGGAGCTGTTTTTT. Translated, it gives CASSYAGQINTGELFF. V and J are TRBV6-5 and TRBJ2-2, with D perhaps TRBD1 (7 bases). In germline, CDR1 is MNHEY, CDR2 SVGAGI. V lost 2 bases to trimming and J lost 2 bases, with 12 bases between them. This CDR3 region has 16 residues.

The CDR3 sequence is CASSFLGDSSGNTIYF. CDR3 coding DNA: TGTGCCAGCAGTTTCCTAGGGGACAGCTCTGGAAACACCATATATTTT. The J gene is TRBJ1-3, the V gene TRBV6-6; 7 bases are a match to TRBD1. The V gene's germline CDR1 is MNHNY and CDR2 SVGAGI (reference sequence). The CDR3 length is 16 residues. J gave up 0 bases and V 4 bases, and 6 bases lay outside the gene matches.

This clone was observed a handful of times. The chain employs TRBV2 and TRBJ1-1; possibly TRBD1 for D (5 bases). The CDR3 consists of 12 residues. Germline lookup yields CDR1 SNHLY and CDR2 FYNNEI. Trimming took off 4 bases at V and 6 bases at J, with 9 bases between the two ends. The CDR3 protein is CASSGGVAEAFF. CDR3 DNA: TGTGCCAGCAGTGGGGGGGTTGCTGAAGCTTTCTTT. The variable domain in full, with the rest retrieved from reference TRBV2 and TRBJ1-1, is EPEVTQTPSHQVTQMGQEVILRCVPISNHLYFYWYRQILGQKVEFLVSFYNNEISEKSEIFDDQFSVERPDGSNFTLKIRSTKLEDSAMYFCASSGGVAEAFFGQGTRLTVV.

V gene TRBV18 combines with J gene TRBJ2-1; 8 nucleotides line up with TRBD1. Trimming removed 3 bases from V and 3 bases from J; junction bases left unmatched: 4. Germline values: CDR1 KGHSH, CDR2 LQKENI. This CDR3 comprises 15 residues. The CDR3 region has the DNA TGTGCCAGCTCACCGAGGGGACAGGACTACAATGAGCAGTTCTTC. It codes for CASSPRGQDYNEQFF.

The rearrangement uses TRBV19 and TRBJ2-3, with 13 bases identical to TRBD2. This CDR3 contains 14 residues. V gave up 6 bases and J gave up 7 bases; unmatched junction bases: 4. Germline-derived CDR1 and CDR2 are LNHDA and SQIVND (reference sequence). CDR3 loop: CASSTGTSGNTQYF. CDR3 sequence (DNA): TGTGCCAGTAGCACCGGGACTAGCGGGAATACGCAGTATTTT.

The chain combines TRBV7-3 with TRBJ2-7; TRBD1 is a possible D gene (6 bases). Trimming shortened V by 6 bases and J by 2 bases, and 11 bases separated the two germline ends. The CDR3 is 13 amino acids. Germline V gene sequence: CDR1 SGHTA, CDR2 FQGTGA. The CDR3 DNA reads TGTGCCAGCAGGGACAGTCTTACCTACGAGCAGTACTTC. Protein: CASRDSLTYEQYF.

The rearrangement uses TRBV7-2 and TRBJ2-2, with TRBD1 identical over 7 bases. Germline trimming cut 5 bases from V and 5 bases from J; bases unmatched to any gene: 11. This CDR3 has 16 residues. Germline CDR1 is SGHTA and CDR2 is FQGNSA. CDR3 residues: CASSTTGQLKTGELFF. Here the CDR3 DNA reads TGTGCCAGCAGCACGACGGGACAGCTCAAAACCGGGGAGCTGTTTTTT.

The rearrangement joins TRBV27 to TRBJ1-4; D is uncertain. Between the trimmed V and J ends, which lost 3 bases and 4 bases, there was a span of 6 bases. The germline gives CDR1 MNHEY, CDR2 SMNVEV (reference sequence). CDR3 length equals 13 residues. The CDR3 DNA follows: TGTGCCAGCAGTTTTCGAGGTAATGAAAAACTGTTTTTT. It translates to CASSFRGNEKLFF.